Each of the 3 T cell receptor beta chains below was sequenced from the same sample in a study of spatial heterogeneity in lung cancer (dated by TCRdb to between 2017 and 2020). Libraries were constructed by 5' RACE. Sequenced using a NextSeq 500. Using fastp trimming at Q25 and MiXCR clonotype assembly, TCRdb reanalyzed the public sequencing data and kept in-frame beta chains. CDR3 protein duplicates are merged, each entry listing the most common genes and DNA. Counted in this sample were some 55,000 distinct CDR3 sequences; roughly 6.4% of them appeared once. Roughly 14% of the sample is in the top ten clones. The time point label for this specimen denotes: sample taken at primary tumor resection. Sequenced here: PBMCs, sampled at surgery. The origin of the receptors is a female donor with early-stage non-small cell lung cancer.

In its sample, this clonotype was seen many times. This rearrangement joins TRBV5-1 to TRBJ2-1; D might be TRBD1 or TRBD2, each matching 6 bases. Between the trimmed V and J ends, which lost 6 bases and 8 bases, there was a span of 18 bases. The CDR3 length is 14 residues. Germline V gives CDR1 SGHRS, CDR2 YFSETQ. Here the CDR3 DNA reads TGCGCCAGCAACTCGGGGGCCCCGACCGATGAGCAGTTCTTC. Translated: CASNSGAPTDEQFF.

By its share, this clonotype is medium-sized. The chain links TRBV3-1 to TRBJ1-1, with a possible D match to TRBD1 (5 bases). This CDR3 region has 14 residues. The V gene lost 4 bases and the J gene lost 1 base, with 10 bases spanning the gap. Germline V gene lookup returns CDR1 LGHDT and CDR2 YNNKEL (reference sequence). The CDR3 here is CASSPGHANTEAFF. CDR3 coding DNA: TGTGCCAGCAGCCCTGGACATGCGAACACTGAAGCTTTCTTT.

This clonotype was found many times. The V gene is TRBV19, the J gene TRBJ1-2; TRBD1 matches 9 bases. The CDR3 length is 13 residues. After removal of 6 bases from V and 7 bases from J, the junction contained 6 bases not matched to a gene. Germline V gives CDR1 LNHDA, CDR2 SQIVND (reference sequence). The CDR3 coding sequence is TGTGCCAGTAGAGCAGGACAGGGGTCTGGCTACACCTTC. This encodes CASRAGQGSGYTF.